This passage covers 25 T cell receptor beta chains from one sample sequenced in a study of OX40 agonist ivuxolimab in advanced cancers. Clones were sequenced by immunoSEQ multiplex PCR, and TCRdb holds only the in-frame ones, with some missing. The repertoire holds more than 45,000 clones, roughly 84% seen once, with 1.1% in the top ten. This specimen was CD4+ or CD8+ T cells sorted from blood, taken in a trial of the OX40 agonist ivuxolimab. The receptors here all came from an adult with an advanced solid tumor such as melanoma, head and neck, liver or kidney cancer.

There are a few counts of this clone. The chain carries TRBV7-3 and TRBJ2-4, with D possibly TRBD1 on 5 matching bases. This CDR3 region has 13 residues. V gave up 2 bases and J gave up 10 bases, with 12 bases separating them. The germline V gene encodes CDR1 SGHTA and CDR2 FQGTGA. For the CDR3, the DNA is TGTGCCAGCAGCTTAGGGTGGGGCGCTATTCAGTACTTC. It encodes CASSLGWGAIQYF. The whole variable domain, remainder taken from reference TRBV7-3 and TRBJ2-4, is GAGVSQTPSNKVTEKGKYVELRCDPISGHTALYWYRQSLGQGPEFLIYFQGTGAADDSGLPNDRFFAVRPEGSVSTLKIQRTERGDSAVYLCASSLGWGAIQYFGAGTRLSVL.

The rearrangement links TRBV30 to TRBJ1-2; possibly TRBD1 for D (5 bases). The length of the CDR3 is 12 residues. V was trimmed by 5 bases and J by 4 bases, leaving 11 bases between them. Germline values: CDR1 GTSNPN, CDR2 SVGIG (reference sequence). For the CDR3, the DNA is TGTGCCTGGGCACTTCAGGGCTATGGCTACACCTTC. It encodes CAWALQGYGYTF.

This chain uses TRBV27 with TRBJ1-4, with TRBD1 identical over 7 bases. This CDR3 comprises 19 residues. The germline CDR1 and CDR2 sequences are MNHEY and SMNVEV (reference sequence). The ends lost 3 bases at V and 0 bases at J; junction bases unmatched: 13. The chain's CDR3 is CASSLRGPWGFATNEKLFF. The CDR3 DNA reads TGTGCCAGCAGTTTGAGGGGGCCCTGGGGCTTTGCAACTAATGAAAAACTGTTTTTT.

This clone showed up just a few times. The chain joins TRBV27 to TRBJ1-4, with D possibly TRBD1 on 5 matching bases. Trimming pared 4 bases from V and 8 bases from J, leaving 20 bases between. CDR3 size: 16 residues. Germline CDR1 MNHEY, CDR2 SMNVEV (reference sequence). In DNA, the CDR3 is TGTGCCAGCAGTTCTTATGACAGCTGGGGAGGCGAAAAACTGTTTTTT. Encoded protein: CASSSYDSWGGEKLFF.

The rearrangement links TRBV13 to TRBJ1-2, with D unclear. Trimming removed 5 bases from V and 5 bases from J, with 24 bases in between. This CDR3 has 17 amino acids. Germline CDR1 is PRHDT and CDR2 is FYEKMQ (reference sequence). CDR3 sequence: CASSPEGGIWGKYGYTF. In DNA, the CDR3 is TGTGCCAGCAGCCCCGAGGGCGGAATCTGGGGTAAATATGGCTACACCTTC.

V and J are TRBV20-1 and TRBJ2-2; D is unclear. Germline assignment: CDR1 DFQATT and CDR2 SNEGSKA (reference sequence). The CDR3 sequence is 11 residues long. Trimming took 3 bases from V and 11 from J, leaving 10 bases between them. The CDR3 loop reads CSARTLAELFF. The CDR3 DNA sequence: TGCAGTGCTAGGACCCTCGCAGAGCTGTTTTTT.

This sequence joins TRBV9 and TRBJ1-2, with 7 bases identical to TRBD1. The trim removed 4 bases at V and 2 bases at J, leaving 8 bases unmatched. The CDR3 length is 15 residues. Per the germline V gene, CDR1 is SGDLS and CDR2 is YYNGEE. CDR3 bases: TGTGCCAGCAGCCCCAGGCCGGGACAGAACTATGGCTACACCTTC. Amino acids: CASSPRPGQNYGYTF.

The rearrangement links TRBV19 to TRBJ1-2, with D possibly being TRBD1 (5 bases). The CDR3 has 14 residues. V was clipped by 3 bases and J by 4 bases, with 12 bases between them. In germline, CDR1 is LNHDA, CDR2 SQIVND (reference sequence). The CDR3 reads CASSILAGGYGYTF. Here the CDR3 DNA reads TGTGCCAGTAGTATCCTCGCTGGGGGCTATGGCTACACCTTC.

In this sample, this clone turned up a few times. This chain joins TRBV7-2 and TRBJ2-7, with 10 positions matching TRBD2. Germline loops: CDR1 SGHTA, CDR2 FQGNSA. The CDR3 sequence is 15 residues long. The V and J ends lost 5 bases and 2 bases, in that order; junction bases with no gene match: 6. CDR3 DNA sequence: TGTGCCAGCAGCGTTCAAAGCGGGGGGGCCTACGAGCAGTACTTC. Its translation: CASSVQSGGAYEQYF. The full variable domain, rest sourced from reference TRBV7-2 and TRBJ2-7, is GAGVSQSPSNKVTEKGKDVELRCDPISGHTALYWYRQSLGQGLEFLIYFQGNSAPDKSGLPSDRFSAERTGGSVSTLTIQRTQQEDSAVYLCASSVQSGGAYEQYFGPGTRLTVT.

The chain has TRBV4-2 and TRBJ2-7; no definite D call. This CDR3 spans 14 amino acids. CDR1 and CDR2 (germline): LGHNA, YNFKEQ. V lost 1 base to trimming and J lost 3 bases, with 10 bases between them. CDR3 bases: TGTGCCAGCAGCCAAGTTAAGGCCGACTACGAGCAGTACTTC. Protein sequence: CASSQVKADYEQYF.

The chain uses TRBV10-3 and TRBJ2-6; TRBD1 matches 8 bases. Germline V CDR1 and CDR2: ENHRY, SYGVKD. Trimming at V came to 7 bases and at J to 2 bases, leaving 4 bases not matched to a gene. The CDR3 extends over 15 amino acids. The CDR3 DNA sequence: TGTGCCATCACCTCAGGGGGCACTGGGGCCAACGTCCTGACTTTC. Translating gives CAITSGGTGANVLTF.

J is TRBJ2-7 and V is TRBV27; TRBD1 matches 7 bases. Germline-derived CDR1 and CDR2 are MNHEY and SMNVEV (reference sequence). Trimming cost V 6 bases and J 0 bases; bases outside gene matches: 8. CDR3 length: 15 amino acids. CDR3 in amino acids: CASSQVAGGSYEQYF. The CDR3 region has the DNA TGTGCCAGCAGCCAAGTGGCAGGGGGCTCCTACGAGCAGTACTTC.

This sequence joins TRBV28 and TRBJ1-5; no clear D gene. The CDR3 runs 15 residues. From germline, CDR1 is MDHEN and CDR2 SYDVKM. Trimming took 4 bases from V and 0 from J, leaving 10 bases between them. The CDR3 protein is CASSSRVFSNQPQHF. The CDR3 DNA reads TGTGCCAGCAGTTCCCGGGTGTTTAGCAATCAGCCCCAGCATTTT.

The chain employs TRBV20-1 and TRBJ1-2; D remains ambiguous. The V end was cut by 3 bases, the J end by 8 bases, with 10 bases between. From germline, CDR1 is DFQATT and CDR2 SNEGSKA (reference sequence). This CDR3 comprises 11 residues. The CDR3 nucleotides read TGCAGTGCTAGTTCTGGCCCGGGCTACACCTTC. Translating it yields CSASSGPGYTF.

The chain has TRBV4-2 and TRBJ2-2, with 9 bases matching TRBD1. The CDR3 loop spans 15 amino acids. Per the germline V gene, CDR1 is LGHNA and CDR2 is YNFKEQ. V gave up 2 bases and J gave up 7 bases; unmatched junction bases: 5. The CDR3 coding sequence is TGTGCCAGCAGCCAATTACAGGGGGCTCGCGGGGAGCTGTTTTTT. Amino acids: CASSQLQGARGELFF.

This sequence joins TRBV6-1 and TRBJ2-5; D unresolved. The CDR3 contains 11 residues. Germline V lookup: CDR1 MNHNS, CDR2 SASEGT. V was cut by 6 bases and J by 5 bases, with 7 bases left in between. CDR3 amino acids: CASRTRETQYF. The CDR3 bases are TGTGCCAGCAGGACCAGGGAGACCCAGTACTTC.

The J gene is TRBJ2-5, the V gene TRBV7-9, with D perhaps matching TRBD2 (6 bases). Germline V gene data show CDR1 as SEHNR and CDR2 as FQNEAQ (reference sequence). Trimming pared 7 bases from V and 5 bases from J, leaving 17 bases between. The CDR3 runs 14 residues. The CDR3 DNA follows: TGTGCCAGCACCCAAGGAGGGGAATGGGAGACCCAGTACTTC. Translating gives CASTQGGEWETQYF.

J is TRBJ1-3 and V is TRBV6-1, with TRBD1 as a possible D gene (5 bases). The germline V gene encodes CDR1 MNHNS and CDR2 SASEGT. V was cut by 7 bases and J by 0 bases, with 13 bases left in between. CDR3 length: 15 amino acids. CDR3 DNA: TGTGCCAGCAACGCTAAGGGGAACTCTGGAAACACCATATATTTT. Encoded protein: CASNAKGNSGNTIYF.

By share, this clone counts as medium-sized (0.01 to 0.1%). The chain uses TRBV18 and TRBJ1-2, with a weak D call TRBD1 (6 bases). Germline V gives CDR1 KGHSH, CDR2 LQKENI. Deletions cut 2 bases from V and 0 bases from J, with 16 bases between. The CDR3 is 17 residues long. The CDR3 region is CASSPFSLRQANYGYTF. The CDR3 bases are TGTGCCAGCTCACCATTTTCCCTTAGACAGGCTAACTATGGCTACACCTTC.

The V and J genes are TRBV7-3 and TRBJ2-3, with D possibly TRBD1 on 6 matching bases. The V end lost 5 bases, the J end lost 0 bases, and 18 bases lay between the germline ends. The CDR3 contains 17 residues. From germline, CDR1 is SGHTA and CDR2 FQGTGA. CDR3 in amino acids: CASSPGRGMLSTDTQYF. In DNA form, the CDR3 reads TGTGCCAGCAGCCCGGGAAGGGGGATGCTTAGCACAGATACGCAGTATTTT.

V gene TRBV29-1 combines with J gene TRBJ1-5, with D possibly being TRBD1 (5 bases). CDR3 length: 15 amino acids. Germline V CDR1 and CDR2: SQVTM, ANQGSEA. Trimming shortened V by 6 bases and J by 4 bases, and 19 bases separated the two germline ends. The CDR3 is CSVGEGLLGNQPQHF. DNA of the CDR3: TGCAGCGTGGGAGAGGGGCTACTAGGGAATCAGCCCCAGCATTTT.

A few counts support this clone. The V call is TRBV4-3, the J call TRBJ2-7; either TRBD1 or TRBD2 may supply D (5 bases each). The CDR3 runs to 17 residues. V lost 3 bases to trimming and J lost 5 bases, with 23 bases between them. CDR1 LGHNA and CDR2 YSLEER come from the germline V gene. The CDR3 DNA is TGCGCCAGCAGCCAGGTTCCGTTTCCAGACGGGGCCAACGAGCAGTACTTC. Translated: CASSQVPFPDGANEQYF.

The sample holds one count of this clone. The chain uses TRBV7-2 and TRBJ1-2; D is uncertain. CDR1 and CDR2 (germline): SGHTA, FQGNSA. Trimming removed 5 bases from V and 7 bases from J, with 20 bases in between. This CDR3 contains 15 residues. The CDR3 reads CASSPEAHGSIGYTF. CDR3 DNA sequence: TGTGCCAGCAGCCCTGAGGCACATGGGAGTATTGGCTACACCTTC.

The V and J genes are TRBV7-8 and TRBJ1-5; possibly TRBD1 for D (6 bases). This CDR3 is built from 15 residues. The germline V gene encodes CDR1 SGHVS and CDR2 FQNEAQ. V was shortened by 1 base and J by 6 bases, with 13 bases between the two germline ends. This CDR3 reads CASSLEQGFGQPQHF. CDR3 nucleotides: TGTGCCAGCAGCTTAGAACAGGGCTTTGGTCAGCCCCAGCATTTT.

This sequence joins TRBV5-1 and TRBJ2-3; a possible D gene is TRBD1 (7 bases). The CDR3 has 14 amino acids. V lost 3 bases to trimming and J lost 5 bases, with 13 bases between them. CDR1 is SGHRS and CDR2 is YFSETQ in the germline V gene. CDR3 bases: TGCGCCAGCAGCTCGACGCAGGGGGGAGATACGCAGTATTTT. It codes for CASSSTQGGDTQYF. The variable domain in full, completed from reference TRBV5-1 and TRBJ2-3, reads KAGVTQTPRYLIKTRGQQVTLSCSPISGHRSVSWYQQTPGQGLQFLFEYFSETQRNKGNFPGRFSGRQFSNSRSEMNVSTLELGDSALYLCASSSTQGGDTQYFGPGTRLTVL.